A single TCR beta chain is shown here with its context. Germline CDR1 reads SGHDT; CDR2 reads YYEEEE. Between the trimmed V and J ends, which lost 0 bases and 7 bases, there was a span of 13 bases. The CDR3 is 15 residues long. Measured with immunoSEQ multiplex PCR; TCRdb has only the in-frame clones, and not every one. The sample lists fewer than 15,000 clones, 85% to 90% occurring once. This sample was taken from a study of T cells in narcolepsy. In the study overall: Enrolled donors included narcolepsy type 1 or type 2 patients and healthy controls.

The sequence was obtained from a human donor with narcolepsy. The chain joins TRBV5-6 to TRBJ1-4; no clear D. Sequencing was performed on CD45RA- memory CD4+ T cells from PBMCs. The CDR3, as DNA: TGTGCCAGCAGCTTGGCAGTTATTGGTGGTGAAAAACTGTTTTTT. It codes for CASSLAVIGGEKLFF.